The clone carrying this T cell receptor (beta chain) was recorded only once. These data originate in a study of shared clonotypes between healthy human individuals. Overall study context: Each donor contributed plates that comprised three CD4 naive, three CD4 memory, two CD8 naive and one CD8 memory.

The split of CD4+ cells yielded CD45RA+ naive and CD45RA-negative memory subsets. Study processing details: ImmunoSEQ junction-only sequences lacked quality scores, so their filtering differed. Only in-frame clones appear in the TCRdb table, and some are missing; sequencing was by immunoSEQ multiplex PCR. The DNA gave D and trimming, while V, J and clone size come from that table. The sample yields around 2,000,000 clones, roughly 95% seen once. The CDR3 has 16 amino acids. The germline V gene has CDR1 LNHDA and CDR2 SQIVND (reference sequence). Trimming took 2 bases from V and 0 from J; bases not matched to a gene: 2.

Material: naive CD4+ T cells sorted from blood. Subset meaning: CD45RA+ positively selected. The rearrangement uses TRBV19 and TRBJ2-3; 10 nucleotides line up with TRBD2. The TCR originated in a man aged 18 to 30 in good health. CDR3 coding DNA: TGTGCCAGTAGTATATTAGCGGGAGGAAGCACAGATACGCAGTATTTT. It yields the protein CASSILAGGSTDTQYF.